This T cell receptor beta chain was identified during a study of shared clonotypes between healthy human individuals. About the study: Per donor, CD8 memory used one plate, CD8 naive used two, CD4 memory used three and CD4 naive used three.

V lost 1 base, J lost 4 bases, and 6 bases stayed unmatched. The CDR3 runs 16 residues. Per germline, CDR1 SGHAT and CDR2 FQNNGV. Data came from immunoSEQ multiplex PCR; TCRdb stores just in-frame clones and leaves some out. The data contain more than 2 million clones, about 95% of them singletons. Terminally differentiated effector memory CD45RA+ cells were excluded by CCR7 positive selection of CD45RO-negative cells. This receptor was taken from a man between 18 and 35 years old in good health. Sequenced material: naive CD8+ T cells sorted from blood. V and J are TRBV11-2 and TRBJ2-1; 8 nucleotides agree with TRBD1. The CDR3 DNA follows: TGTGCCAGCAGCTTAGTATGGCAGGGGGCATACAATGAGCAGTTCTTC. Its translation: CASSLVWQGAYNEQFF. Full variable domain (outside the CDR3, taken from reference TRBV11-2 and TRBJ2-1): EAGVAQSPRYKIIEKRQSVAFWCNPISGHATLYWYQQILGQGPKLLIQFQNNGVVDDSQLPKDRFSAERLKGVDSTLKIQPAKLEDSAVYLCASSLVWQGAYNEQFFGPGTRLTVL.